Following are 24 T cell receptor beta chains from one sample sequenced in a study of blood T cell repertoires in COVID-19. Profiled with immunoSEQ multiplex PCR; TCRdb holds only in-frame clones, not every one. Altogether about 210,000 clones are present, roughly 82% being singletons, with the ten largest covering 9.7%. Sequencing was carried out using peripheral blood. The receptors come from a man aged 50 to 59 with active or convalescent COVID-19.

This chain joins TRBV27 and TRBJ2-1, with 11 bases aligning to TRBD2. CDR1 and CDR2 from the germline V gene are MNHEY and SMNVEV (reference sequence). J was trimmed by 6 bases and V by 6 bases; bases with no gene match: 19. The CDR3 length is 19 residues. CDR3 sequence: CASSPTPVLAGARGNEQFF. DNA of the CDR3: TGTGCCAGCAGCCCAACACCCGTACTAGCGGGAGCCCGTGGCAATGAGCAGTTCTTC.

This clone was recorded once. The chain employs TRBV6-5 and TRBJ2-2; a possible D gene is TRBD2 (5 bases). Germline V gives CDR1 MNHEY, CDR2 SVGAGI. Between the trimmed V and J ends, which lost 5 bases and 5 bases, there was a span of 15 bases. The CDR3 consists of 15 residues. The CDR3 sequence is CASSKNGLRTGELFF. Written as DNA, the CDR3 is TGTGCCAGCAGTAAAAACGGACTTCGGACCGGGGAGCTGTTTTTT.

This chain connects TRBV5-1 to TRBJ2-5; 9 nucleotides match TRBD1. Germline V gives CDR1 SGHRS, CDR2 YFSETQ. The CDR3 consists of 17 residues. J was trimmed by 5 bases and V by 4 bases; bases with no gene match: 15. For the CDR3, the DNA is TGCGCCAGCAGCCCTCGATCCGGGACAGGGTTTGGGGAGACCCAGTACTTC. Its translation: CASSPRSGTGFGETQYF.

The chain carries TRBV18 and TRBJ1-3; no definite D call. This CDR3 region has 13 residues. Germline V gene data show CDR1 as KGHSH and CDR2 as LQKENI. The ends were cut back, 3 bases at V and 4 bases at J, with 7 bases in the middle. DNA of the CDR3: TGTGCCAGCTCACCTACAGAAGGAAACACCATATATTTT. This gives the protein CASSPTEGNTIYF.

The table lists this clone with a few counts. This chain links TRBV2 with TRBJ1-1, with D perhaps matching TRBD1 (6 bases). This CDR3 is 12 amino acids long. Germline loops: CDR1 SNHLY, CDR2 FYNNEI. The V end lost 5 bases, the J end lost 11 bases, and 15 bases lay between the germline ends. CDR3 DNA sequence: TGTGCCAGCAGTTCCGGGACACAGGTGGCTTTCTTT. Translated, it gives CASSSGTQVAFF.

CDR3 DNA sequence: TGTGCCAGCTCCCTTCAGGGAAACCCCTACGAGCAGTACTTC. Translated, it gives CASSLQGNPYEQYF. The chain combines TRBV18 with TRBJ2-7, with a tentative D call TRBD1 (5 bases). Per the germline V gene, CDR1 is KGHSH and CDR2 is LQKENI. This CDR3 has 14 residues. The V end was cut by 6 bases, the J end by 2 bases, with 14 bases between.

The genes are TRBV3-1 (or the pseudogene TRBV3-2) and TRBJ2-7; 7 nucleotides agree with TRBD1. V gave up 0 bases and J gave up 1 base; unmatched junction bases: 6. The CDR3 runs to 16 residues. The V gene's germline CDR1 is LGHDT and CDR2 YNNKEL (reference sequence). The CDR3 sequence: CASSQDFPRGSYEQYV. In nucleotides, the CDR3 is TGTGCCAGCAGCCAAGATTTTCCCAGGGGGTCCTACGAGCAGTACGTC.

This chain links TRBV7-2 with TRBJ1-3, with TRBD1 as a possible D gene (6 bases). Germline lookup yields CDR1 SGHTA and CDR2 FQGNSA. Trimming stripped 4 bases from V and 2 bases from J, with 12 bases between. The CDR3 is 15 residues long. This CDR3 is CASSSGGGAGNTIYF. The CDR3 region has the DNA TGTGCCAGCAGCTCCGGAGGGGGGGCTGGAAACACCATATATTTT.

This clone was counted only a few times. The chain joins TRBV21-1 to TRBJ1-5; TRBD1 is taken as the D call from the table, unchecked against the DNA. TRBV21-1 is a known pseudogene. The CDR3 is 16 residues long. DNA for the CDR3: TGTGCCAGCAGCAAGATCCGGGACAGGGGCAATCAGCCCCAGCATTTT. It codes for CASSKIRDRGNQPQHF.

CDR3: CASSQGQGVSYGYTF. In nucleotides, the CDR3 is TGCGCCAGCAGCCAAGGACAGGGGGTGAGCTATGGCTACACCTTC. This rearrangement joins TRBV4-1 to TRBJ1-2, with 9 bases matching TRBD1. Germline trimming cut 1 base from V and 4 bases from J; bases unmatched to any gene: 4. This CDR3 comprises 15 residues. Per germline, CDR1 MGHRA and CDR2 YSYEKL.

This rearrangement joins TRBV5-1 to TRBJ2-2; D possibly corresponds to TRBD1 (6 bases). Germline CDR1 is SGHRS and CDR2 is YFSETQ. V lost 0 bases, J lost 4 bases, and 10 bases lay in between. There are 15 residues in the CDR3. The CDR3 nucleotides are TGCGCCAGCAGCTTGGGGGGGCCGCTCACCGGGGAGCTGTTTTTT. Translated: CASSLGGPLTGELFF.

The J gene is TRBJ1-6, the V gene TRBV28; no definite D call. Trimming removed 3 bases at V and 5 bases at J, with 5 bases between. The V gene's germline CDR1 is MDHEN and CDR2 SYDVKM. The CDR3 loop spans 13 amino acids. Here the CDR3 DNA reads TGTGCCAGCAGTTTGCGCCATAATTCACCCCTCCACTTT. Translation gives CASSLRHNSPLHF.

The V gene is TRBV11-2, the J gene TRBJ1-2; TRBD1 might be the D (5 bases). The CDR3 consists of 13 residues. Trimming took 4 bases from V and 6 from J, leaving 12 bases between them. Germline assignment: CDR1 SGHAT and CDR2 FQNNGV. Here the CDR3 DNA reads TGTGCCAGCAGCTCAGAGACCAGGGATGGCTACACCTTC. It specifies CASSSETRDGYTF.

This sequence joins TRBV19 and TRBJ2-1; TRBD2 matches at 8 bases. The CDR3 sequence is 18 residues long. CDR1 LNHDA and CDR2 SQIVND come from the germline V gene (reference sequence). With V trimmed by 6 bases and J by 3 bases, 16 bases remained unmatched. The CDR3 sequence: CASRTLGRAPFDYNEQFF. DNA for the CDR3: TGTGCCAGTAGGACTCTCGGGAGGGCCCCTTTTGACTACAATGAGCAGTTCTTC. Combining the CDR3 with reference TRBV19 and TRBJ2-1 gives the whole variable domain DGGITQSPKYLFRKEGQNVTLSCEQNLNHDAMYWYRQDPGQGLRLIYYSQIVNDFQKGDIAEGYSVSREKKESFPLTVTSAQKNPTAFYLCASRTLGRAPFDYNEQFFGPGTRLTVL.

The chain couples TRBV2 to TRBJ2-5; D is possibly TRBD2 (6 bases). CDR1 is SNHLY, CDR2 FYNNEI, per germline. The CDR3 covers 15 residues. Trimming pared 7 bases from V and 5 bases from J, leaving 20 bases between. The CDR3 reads CASTGTYLKPETQYF. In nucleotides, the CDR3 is TGTGCCAGCACCGGGACTTACCTTAAACCGGAGACCCAGTACTTC.

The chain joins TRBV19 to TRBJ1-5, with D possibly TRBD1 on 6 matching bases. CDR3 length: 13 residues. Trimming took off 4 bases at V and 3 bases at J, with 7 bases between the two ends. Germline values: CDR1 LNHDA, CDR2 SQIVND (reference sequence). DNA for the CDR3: TGTGCCAGTAGTACAGGGGCCAATCAGCCCCAGCATTTT. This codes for CASSTGANQPQHF.

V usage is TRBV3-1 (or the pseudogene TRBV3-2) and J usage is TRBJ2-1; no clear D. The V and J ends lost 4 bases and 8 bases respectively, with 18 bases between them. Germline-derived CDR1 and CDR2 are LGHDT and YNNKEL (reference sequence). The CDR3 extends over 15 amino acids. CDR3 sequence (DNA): TGTGCCAGCAGCCTGTACTCTCGACTTGAGGATGAGCAGTTCTTC. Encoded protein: CASSLYSRLEDEQFF.

CDR3 protein: CASSRGPDGNQPQHF. The CDR3 DNA reads TGCGCCAGCAGCCGGGGCCCAGATGGCAATCAGCCCCAGCATTTT. The V and J genes are TRBV4-1 and TRBJ1-5; tentatively, D is TRBD1 (5 bases). V lost 4 bases, J lost 2 bases, and 12 bases lay in between. Germline values: CDR1 MGHRA, CDR2 YSYEKL. The CDR3 contains 15 residues.

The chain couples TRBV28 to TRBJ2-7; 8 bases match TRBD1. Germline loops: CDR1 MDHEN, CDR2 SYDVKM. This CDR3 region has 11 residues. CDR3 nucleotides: TGTGTCACCAGGGGGCACAACGAGCAGTACTTC. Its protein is CVTRGHNEQYF. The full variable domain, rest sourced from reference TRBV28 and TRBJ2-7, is DVKVTQSSRYLVKRTGEKVFLECVQDMDHENMFWYRQDPGLGLRLIYFSYDVKMKEKGDIPEGYSVSREKKERFSLILESASTNQTSMYLCVTRGHNEQYFGPGTRLTVT.

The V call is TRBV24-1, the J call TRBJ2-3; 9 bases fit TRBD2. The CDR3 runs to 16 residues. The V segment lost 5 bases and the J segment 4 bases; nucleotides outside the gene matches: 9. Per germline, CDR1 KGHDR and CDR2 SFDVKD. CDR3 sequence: CATSGGGSGSPDTQYF. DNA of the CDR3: TGTGCCACCAGTGGGGGGGGTAGCGGGAGTCCAGATACGCAGTATTTT.

DNA of the CDR3: TGCGCCAGGGGGACAGGGGGCAATTCACCCCTCCACTTT. The encoded protein is CARGTGGNSPLHF. The V and J genes are TRBV10-1 and TRBJ1-6, with 12 nucleotides matching TRBD1. Germline V lookup: CDR1 WNHNN, CDR2 SYGVQD (reference sequence). The CDR3 is 13 residues long. With V trimmed by 9 bases and J by 7 bases, 1 base remained unmatched.

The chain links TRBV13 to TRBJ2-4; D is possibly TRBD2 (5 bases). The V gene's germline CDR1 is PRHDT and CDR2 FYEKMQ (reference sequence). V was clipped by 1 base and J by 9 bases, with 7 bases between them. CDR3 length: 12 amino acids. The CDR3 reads CASSLDGSIQYF. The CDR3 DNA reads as TGTGCCAGCAGCTTAGATGGGAGCATTCAGTACTTC.

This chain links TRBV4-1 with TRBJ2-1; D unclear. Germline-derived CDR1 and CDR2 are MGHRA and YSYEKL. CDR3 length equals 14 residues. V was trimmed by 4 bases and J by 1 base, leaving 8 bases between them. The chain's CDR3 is CASSRETSYNEQFF. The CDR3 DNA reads TGCGCCAGCAGCCGAGAGACTTCCTACAATGAGCAGTTCTTC.

This CDR3 is CSVRWRDREGETQYF. CDR3 bases: TGCAGCGTACGATGGCGGGACAGGGAAGGAGAGACCCAGTACTTC. V and J are TRBV29-1 and TRBJ2-5; 9 bases are shared with TRBD1. The germline CDR1 and CDR2 sequences are SQVTM and ANQGSEA. This CDR3 is 15 amino acids long. The V and J ends lost 6 bases and 4 bases, in that order; junction bases with no gene match: 12.